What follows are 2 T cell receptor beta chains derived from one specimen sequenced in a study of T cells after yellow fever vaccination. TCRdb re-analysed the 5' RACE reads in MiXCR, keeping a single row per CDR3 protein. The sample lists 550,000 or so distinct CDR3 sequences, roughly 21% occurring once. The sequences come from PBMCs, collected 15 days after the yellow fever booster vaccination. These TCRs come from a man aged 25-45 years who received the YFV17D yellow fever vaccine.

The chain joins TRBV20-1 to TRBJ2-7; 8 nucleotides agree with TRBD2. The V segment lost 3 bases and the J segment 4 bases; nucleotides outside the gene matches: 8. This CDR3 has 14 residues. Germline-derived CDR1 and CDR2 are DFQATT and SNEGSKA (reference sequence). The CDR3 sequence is CSASGGSGAYEQYF. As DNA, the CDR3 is TGCAGTGCTAGTGGGGGTAGCGGGGCTTACGAGCAGTACTTC.

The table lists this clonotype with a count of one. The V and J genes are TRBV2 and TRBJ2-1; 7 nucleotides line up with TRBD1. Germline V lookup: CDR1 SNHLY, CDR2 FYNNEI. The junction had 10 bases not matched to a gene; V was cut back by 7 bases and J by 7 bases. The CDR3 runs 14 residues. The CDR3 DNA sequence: TGTGCCAGCAATGAGGGGGCCCGGGGAAATGAGCAGTTCTTC. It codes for CASNEGARGNEQFF. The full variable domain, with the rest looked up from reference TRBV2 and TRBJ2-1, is EPEVTQTPSHQVTQMGQEVILRCVPISNHLYFYWYRQILGQKVEFLVSFYNNEISEKSEIFDDQFSVERPDGSNFTLKIRSTKLEDSAMYFCASNEGARGNEQFFGPGTRLTVL.